Listed here is a single T cell receptor (beta chain). Its cognate antigen is unknown. CDR3 length: 13 residues. The germline V gene encodes CDR1 SGHAT and CDR2 FQNNGV. V was shortened by 0 bases and J by 7 bases, with 7 bases between the two germline ends. The sample belongs to a study of blood T cells in healthy people across ages. Study-wide results and caveats: Observed TCR beta diversity showed a strong correlation with the percentage of naive T cells as measured by flow cytometry. Possibly confounding the expanded clonotype changes was the fact that donor CMV status was unknown.

Each sample yielded at least 5 micrograms of PBMC total RNA. For the second PCR, which ran for 7 to 11 cycles, a sample-barcoded 5' primer and a J-beta primer mix were used. TCRdb independently ran MiXCR on the 5' RACE reads; one entry per CDR3 protein. The profile covers about 1.6 million distinct CDR3 sequences, with roughly 32% appearing a single time and around 11% taken by the ten largest. This sequence originates from a woman in her twenties or thirties in good health. The gene calls are TRBV11-2 and TRBJ1-5, with D unresolved. The specimen sequenced was blood. Here the CDR3 reads CASSLDIQQPQHF. CDR3 sequence (DNA): TGTGCCAGCAGCTTAGACATACAGCAGCCCCAGCATTTT. The full variable domain, rest sourced from reference TRBV11-2 and TRBJ1-5, is EAGVAQSPRYKIIEKRQSVAFWCNPISGHATLYWYQQILGQGPKLLIQFQNNGVVDDSQLPKDRFSAERLKGVDSTLKIQPAKLEDSAVYLCASSLDIQQPQHFGDGTRLSIL.